The sequence of this TCR beta chain was determined in a study of STAT3 mutations in large granular lymphocyte leukemia. Study-wide findings and caveats: In T-cell large granular lymphocyte leukemia, about half of patients showed multiple immunodominant subclonotypes. Clonal expansion was inferred from other time points because no sample existed at each clone's first appearance.

TCRdb's table, derived via immunoSEQ multiplex PCR, lists solely in-frame clones and lacks some. The sample carries about 12,000 clones, about 75% recorded once. Points on this clone: Antigen: not known.

Germline-derived CDR1 and CDR2 are MGHRA and YSYEKL. V was trimmed by 1 base and J by 4 bases, leaving 11 bases between them. This CDR3 is 14 amino acids long. This TCR was recovered from a man aged 60 to 69 with T-cell large granular lymphocyte leukemia. Some clones in this sample may be carry-over from other donors' samples. The source material was peripheral blood mononuclear cells. The chain has TRBV4-1 and TRBJ2-7; D is ambiguous. As DNA, the CDR3 is TGCGCCAGCAGCCAAGGGCAGTTTTATTACGAGCAGTACTTC. Its translation: CASSQGQFYYEQYF.